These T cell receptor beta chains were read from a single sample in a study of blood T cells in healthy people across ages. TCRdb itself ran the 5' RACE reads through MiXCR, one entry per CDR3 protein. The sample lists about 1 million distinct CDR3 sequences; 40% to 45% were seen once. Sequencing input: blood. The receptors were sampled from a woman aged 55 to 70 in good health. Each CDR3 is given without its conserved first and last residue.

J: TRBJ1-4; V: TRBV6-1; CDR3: ASRLGNEKLF
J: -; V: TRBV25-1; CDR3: ASVNRVGEQY
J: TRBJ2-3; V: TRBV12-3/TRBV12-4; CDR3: ASSLEGQHTDTQY
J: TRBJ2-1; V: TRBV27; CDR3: ASSFYAGGEQF
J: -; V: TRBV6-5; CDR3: ASSASGPTVEQY
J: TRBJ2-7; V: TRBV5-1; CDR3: ASSLGRSPYEQY
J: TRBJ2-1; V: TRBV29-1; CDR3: SSSGSYNERF
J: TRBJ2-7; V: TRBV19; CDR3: ASSIGGAEQY
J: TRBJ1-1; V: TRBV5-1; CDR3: ASSLGQGVGEAF
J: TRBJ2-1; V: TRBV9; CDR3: ASSPNEQF
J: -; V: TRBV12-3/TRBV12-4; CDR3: ASSLASSGYEQY
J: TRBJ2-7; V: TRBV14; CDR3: ASSHLNYEQY
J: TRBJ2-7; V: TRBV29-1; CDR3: SVEGGTGLFKQY
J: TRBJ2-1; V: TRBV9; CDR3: ASSDRQGSSYNEQF
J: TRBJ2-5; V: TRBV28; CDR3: ASSLQLQETQY
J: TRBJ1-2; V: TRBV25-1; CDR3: ASSEYVGMGYT
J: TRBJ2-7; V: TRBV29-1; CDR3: SVEDSWTGEGHEQY
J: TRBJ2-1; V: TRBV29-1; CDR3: SAGYQEQF
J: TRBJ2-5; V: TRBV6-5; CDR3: ASSYDWTGGIQETQY
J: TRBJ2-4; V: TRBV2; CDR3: ASSFDPDRGNKAKNIQY
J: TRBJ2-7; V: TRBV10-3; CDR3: AISPRSGVAYEQY
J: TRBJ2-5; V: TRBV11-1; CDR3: ASSLIRGSQETQY
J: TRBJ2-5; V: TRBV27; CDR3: ASSLWGGSYQETQY
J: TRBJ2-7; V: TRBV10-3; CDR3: AISDYSYEQY
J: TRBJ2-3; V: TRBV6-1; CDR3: ASNPGLAPGGTDTQY
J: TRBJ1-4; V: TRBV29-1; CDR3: SVGGTAGGNEKLF
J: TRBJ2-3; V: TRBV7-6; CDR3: ASSLEGQADTQY
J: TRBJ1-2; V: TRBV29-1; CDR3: SVVGLAGGDYGYT
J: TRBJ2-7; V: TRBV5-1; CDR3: ASSLGDNPYEQY
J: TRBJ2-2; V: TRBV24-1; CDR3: ATSENTGELF
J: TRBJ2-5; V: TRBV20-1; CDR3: SADSSGRASETQY
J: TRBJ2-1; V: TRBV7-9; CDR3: ASSLSSGWYNEQF
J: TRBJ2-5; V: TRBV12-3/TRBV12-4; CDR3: ASSLRPGLEQY
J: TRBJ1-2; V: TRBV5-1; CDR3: ASSPRQGRHGYT
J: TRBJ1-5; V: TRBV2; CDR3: ASSEGAANQPQH
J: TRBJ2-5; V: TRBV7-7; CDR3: ASSLVEGTAETQY
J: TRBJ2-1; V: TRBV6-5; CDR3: ASSGTDRGNMGEQF
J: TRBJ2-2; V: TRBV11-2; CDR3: ASSLDWLNTGELF
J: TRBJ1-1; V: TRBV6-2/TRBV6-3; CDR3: ASSYSGPYNTEAF
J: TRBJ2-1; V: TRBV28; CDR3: ASNQGSYEQF
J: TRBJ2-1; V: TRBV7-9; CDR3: ASSSTRSPGPSYNEQF
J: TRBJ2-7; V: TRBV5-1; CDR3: ASTGQYSYEQY
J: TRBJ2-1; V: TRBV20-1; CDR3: SARRIAGGSGNEQF
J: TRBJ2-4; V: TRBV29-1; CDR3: SVGGLARQNIQY
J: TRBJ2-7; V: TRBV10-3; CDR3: AISEAVARYEQY
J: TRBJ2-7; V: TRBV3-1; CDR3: ASSAHPRDRDYEQY
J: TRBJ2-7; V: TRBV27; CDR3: ASSLSRDTFTYEQY
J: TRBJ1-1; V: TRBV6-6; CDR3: ASSYSDTEAF
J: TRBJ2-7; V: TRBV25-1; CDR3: ASSTAGPSSYEQY
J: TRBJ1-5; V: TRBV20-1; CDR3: SASSGYSNQPQH
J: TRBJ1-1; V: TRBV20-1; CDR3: SARAPALNTEAF
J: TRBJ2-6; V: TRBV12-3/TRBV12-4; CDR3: ASDAPGVNVLT
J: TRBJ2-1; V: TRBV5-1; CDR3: ASSSGTGTYNEQF
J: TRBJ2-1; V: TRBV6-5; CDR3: ASSYTPPGLALSRSSYNEQF
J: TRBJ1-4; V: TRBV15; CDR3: ATSRDGQPQREKLF
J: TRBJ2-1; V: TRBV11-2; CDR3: ASSMNNNEQF
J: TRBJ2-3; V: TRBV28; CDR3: ASSFDQGARDTQY
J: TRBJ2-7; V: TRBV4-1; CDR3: ASSQLQGIAEQY
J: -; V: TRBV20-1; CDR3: SVQPETQY
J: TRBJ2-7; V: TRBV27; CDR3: ASSAIPSGSSYEQY